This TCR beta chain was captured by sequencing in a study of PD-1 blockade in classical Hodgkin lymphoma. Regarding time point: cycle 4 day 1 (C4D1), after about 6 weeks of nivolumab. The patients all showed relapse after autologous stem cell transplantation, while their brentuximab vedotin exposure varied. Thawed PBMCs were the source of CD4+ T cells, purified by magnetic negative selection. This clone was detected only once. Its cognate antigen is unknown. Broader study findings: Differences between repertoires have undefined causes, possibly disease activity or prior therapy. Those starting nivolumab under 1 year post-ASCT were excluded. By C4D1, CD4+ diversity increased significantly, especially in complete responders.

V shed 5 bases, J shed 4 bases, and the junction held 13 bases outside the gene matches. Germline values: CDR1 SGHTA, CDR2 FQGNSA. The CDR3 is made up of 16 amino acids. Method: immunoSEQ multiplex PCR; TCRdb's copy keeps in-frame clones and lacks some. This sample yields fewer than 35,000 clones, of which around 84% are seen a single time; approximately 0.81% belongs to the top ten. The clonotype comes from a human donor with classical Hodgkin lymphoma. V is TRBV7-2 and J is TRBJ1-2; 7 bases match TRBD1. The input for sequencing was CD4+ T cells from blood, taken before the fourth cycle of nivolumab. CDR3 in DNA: TGTGCCAGCAGCATCAAAACGGGACAGCCGATCTATGGCTACACCTTC. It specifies CASSIKTGQPIYGYTF.